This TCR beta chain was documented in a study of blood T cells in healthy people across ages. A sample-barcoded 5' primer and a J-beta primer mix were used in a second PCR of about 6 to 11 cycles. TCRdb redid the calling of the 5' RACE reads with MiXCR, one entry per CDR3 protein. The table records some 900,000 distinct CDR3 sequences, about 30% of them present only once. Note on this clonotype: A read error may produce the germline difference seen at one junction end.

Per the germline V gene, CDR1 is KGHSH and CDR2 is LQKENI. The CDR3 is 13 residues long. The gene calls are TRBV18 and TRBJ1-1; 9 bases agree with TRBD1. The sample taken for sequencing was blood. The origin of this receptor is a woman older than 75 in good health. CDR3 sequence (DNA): TGTGCCAGCTCACCAAAACAGGGGGCTGAAACTTTCTTT. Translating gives CASSPKQGAETFF.